These 19 T cell receptor beta chains originate from one sample sequenced in a study of shared clonotypes between healthy human individuals. Sequencing was performed with immunoSEQ multiplex PCR; in TCRdb, only in-frame clones are kept and a portion is missing. The data contain over a million clones, around 97% of them singletons. The sequencing sample was made of naive CD4+ T cells sorted from blood. Noted subset: CD45RA+ positively selected. The receptors shown here come from a man between 25 and 39 years old in good health.

The V call is TRBV4-1, the J call TRBJ1-4; possibly TRBD1 for D (5 bases). The CDR3 runs to 16 residues. V was clipped by 1 base and J by 0 bases, with 9 bases between them. Germline V lookup: CDR1 MGHRA, CDR2 YSYEKL. CDR3: CASSQGQLATNEKLFF. The CDR3 DNA is TGCGCCAGCAGCCAAGGACAGCTTGCAACTAATGAAAAACTGTTTTTT.

The CDR3 coding sequence is TGTGCCAGCAGTATACAGGGGGCGGCTAATGAAAAACTGTTTTTT. This sequence encodes CASSIQGAANEKLFF. The rearrangement joins TRBV28 to TRBJ1-4; 9 bases are a match to TRBD1. From germline, CDR1 is MDHEN and CDR2 SYDVKM. The CDR3 is 15 amino acids. Germline trimming cut 5 bases from V and 3 bases from J; bases unmatched to any gene: 4.

A word on this clone: The sample has other DNA sequences that encode this CDR3 too. The chain links TRBV20-1 to TRBJ1-3; D ambiguous. CDR1 is DFQATT, CDR2 SNEGSKA, per germline (reference sequence). With 5 bases removed from V and 1 base from J, the gap between germline ends came to 3 bases. The CDR3 consists of 11 residues. The CDR3 DNA reads TGCAGTGCTCTATCTGGAAACACCATATATTTT. It specifies CSALSGNTIYF.

Turning to this clone: Within the sample, other DNA sequences also encode this same CDR3. The V call is TRBV5-4, the J call TRBJ2-7; unclear D gene. Germline V gene sequence: CDR1 SGHNT, CDR2 YYREEE (reference sequence). The V end lost 4 bases, the J end lost 3 bases, and 8 bases lay between the germline ends. CDR3 size: 12 residues. The CDR3 spells CASSLPGYEQYF. The CDR3 DNA reads TGTGCCAGCAGCCTCCCCGGCTACGAGCAGTACTTC. Complete variable domain (other parts from reference TRBV5-4 and TRBJ2-7): ETGVTQSPTHLIKTRGQQVTLRCSSQSGHNTVSWYQQALGQGPQFIFQYYREEENGRGNFPPRFSGLQFPNYSSELNVNALELDDSALYLCASSLPGYEQYFGPGTRLTVT.

As to this clone: In the same sample, other DNA sequences code for this CDR3. The CDR3 sequence: CASSFGQQETQYF. The CDR3 DNA is TGCGCCAGCAGCTTCGGACAGCAAGAGACCCAGTACTTC. V and J are TRBV5-1 and TRBJ2-5; possibly TRBD1 for D (6 bases). The CDR3 covers 13 residues. The V end lost 2 bases, the J end lost 2 bases, and 7 bases lay between the germline ends. Germline V lookup: CDR1 SGHRS, CDR2 YFSETQ.

The chain recombines TRBV28 with TRBJ2-3; 14 bases are shared with TRBD2. The CDR3 spans 15 residues. Germline CDR1 reads MDHEN; CDR2 reads SYDVKM. V lost 6 bases to trimming and J lost 6 bases; unmatched junction nucleotides: 5. The CDR3 DNA sequence: TGTGCCAGCAGCGGCCGACTAGCGGGAGGGGATACGCAGTATTTT. Its translation is CASSGRLAGGDTQYF.

This clone was detected a few times. The chain combines TRBV11-3 with TRBJ2-7; D unresolved. There are 14 residues in the CDR3. Trimming pared 3 bases from V and 0 bases from J, leaving 9 bases between. Germline loops: CDR1 SGHNT, CDR2 YENEEA. CDR3 coding DNA: TGTGCCAGCAGCTTTACAGCGAGCTCCTACGAGCAGTACTTC. Its protein product is CASSFTASSYEQYF.

For this clone: Other DNA sequences in this specimen translate into the identical CDR3. V and J are TRBV28 and TRBJ2-3; D is ambiguous. The CDR3 loop spans 12 amino acids. Trimming stripped 6 bases from V and 0 bases from J, with 4 bases between. The V gene's germline CDR1 is MDHEN and CDR2 SYDVKM. The CDR3 bases are TGTGCCAGCAGAGCTAGCACAGATACGCAGTATTTT. Translated: CASRASTDTQYF.

V is TRBV18 and J is TRBJ2-1; D may be TRBD1 (6 bases). The CDR3 has 14 amino acids. V lost 2 bases and J lost 7, with 12 bases in between. Germline CDR1 is KGHSH and CDR2 is LQKENI. In DNA, the CDR3 is TGTGCCAGCTCACCAATCAGAGGGGGTAATGAGCAGTTCTTC. Its protein product is CASSPIRGGNEQFF.

This chain uses TRBV27 with TRBJ1-1; TRBD1 matches at 7 bases. Trimming cost V 0 bases and J 5 bases; bases outside gene matches: 6. Germline CDR1 and CDR2: MNHEY and SMNVEV (reference sequence). The CDR3 consists of 15 residues. CDR3 in amino acids: CASSLSKGAFTEAFF. The CDR3, as DNA: TGTGCCAGCAGTTTATCGAAGGGGGCGTTTACTGAAGCTTTCTTT.

This clone was detected once. The V and J genes are TRBV28 and TRBJ1-2; weak D call: TRBD1 (5 bases). V was shortened by 5 bases and J by 2 bases, with 12 bases between the two germline ends. Germline V gene lookup returns CDR1 MDHEN and CDR2 SYDVKM. The CDR3 has 14 residues. The CDR3 nucleotides read TGTGCCAGCAGTCCCCCTCGGGGGAACTATGGCTACACCTTC. It is translated as CASSPPRGNYGYTF.

CDR3 bases: TGCGCCAGCAGCCAGATCCTTGCTAGCGGGGATTACAATGAGCAGTTCTTC. It codes for CASSQILASGDYNEQFF. The chain combines TRBV4-3 with TRBJ2-1; 9 positions agree with TRBD2. From germline, CDR1 is LGHNA and CDR2 YSLEER. CDR3 size: 17 residues. V gave up 3 bases and J gave up 4 bases; unmatched junction bases: 10.

This clone has only one observation. This sample also contains other DNA sequences that code for the same CDR3. The chain combines TRBV28 with TRBJ2-1; 8 nucleotides line up with TRBD2. The CDR3 totals 15 residues. CDR1 is MDHEN and CDR2 is SYDVKM in the germline V gene. J lost 0 bases, V lost 6 bases, and 4 bases had no gene match. The DNA for the CDR3 is TGTGCCAGCAGCCGAAGCGGGAGCTCCTACAATGAGCAGTTCTTC. Protein: CASSRSGSSYNEQFF.

The V call is TRBV5-1, the J call TRBJ2-2; 7 bases are a match to TRBD1. The J segment lost 6 bases and the V segment lost 4 bases, leaving 6 bases of the junction unmatched. The CDR3 spans 14 residues. CDR1 and CDR2 (germline): SGHRS, YFSETQ. DNA for the CDR3: TGCGCCAGCAGCATATCACAGGGGCCCGGGGAGCTGTTTTTT. It translates to CASSISQGPGELFF.

V and J are TRBV27 and TRBJ1-1; the D is unclear. The CDR3 is 12 residues long. Trimming cost V 6 bases and J 0 bases, with 5 bases left between them. Germline V gene data show CDR1 as MNHEY and CDR2 as SMNVEV (reference sequence). CDR3 nucleotides: TGTGCCAGCAGAGGGCTGAACACTGAAGCTTTCTTT. Its translation is CASRGLNTEAFF.

The chain joins TRBV7-8 to TRBJ2-1; TRBD2 agrees at 12 bases. With 5 bases clipped from V and 5 bases from J, the junction kept 4 bases outside the gene matches. Germline loops: CDR1 SGHVS, CDR2 FQNEAQ. The CDR3 totals 15 residues. CDR3 loop: CASSRGLAGNNEQFF. The CDR3 DNA is TGTGCCAGCAGCCGTGGACTAGCGGGAAACAATGAGCAGTTCTTC.

The chain is built from TRBV28 and TRBJ2-1, with TRBD2 matching over 10 bases. Trimming removed 2 bases from V and 2 bases from J; junction bases left unmatched: 3. Germline V gene lookup returns CDR1 MDHEN and CDR2 SYDVKM. CDR3 length: 16 residues. The CDR3 DNA reads as TGTGCCAGCAGTTTAACAGCGGGAGGGGCCTACAATGAGCAGTTCTTC. It yields the protein CASSLTAGGAYNEQFF.

A word on this clone: This sample includes further DNA sequences coding for the same CDR3. V usage is TRBV6-1 and J usage is TRBJ2-7, with 10 bases that match TRBD2. J gave up 0 bases and V 5 bases, and 1 base lay outside the gene matches. Germline loops: CDR1 MNHNS, CDR2 SASEGT. This CDR3 contains 14 residues. The CDR3 reads CASSRTSGSYEQYF. CDR3 DNA: TGTGCCAGCAGTCGGACTAGCGGCTCCTACGAGCAGTACTTC.

The chain combines TRBV18 with TRBJ2-3, with TRBD2 as a possible D gene (6 bases). There are 16 residues in the CDR3. V shed 3 bases and J shed 1 base, with 14 bases lying between them. CDR1 is KGHSH and CDR2 is LQKENI in the germline V gene. CDR3 sequence reads: CASSPSWRDRTDTQYF. The DNA of the CDR3 is TGTGCCAGCTCACCGTCCTGGCGGGATCGCACAGATACGCAGTATTTT.